A single sample is the source of the 27 T cell receptor beta chains below, sequenced in a study of metastatic and nonmetastatic thyroid tumors. Patients were all untreated before their thyroid surgery. TCRdb re-analyzed the PCR reads using MiXCR. The sample records some 18,000 clones, 34% being singletons. The specimen was tumor tissue. These receptors were taken from a male donor with papillary thyroid cancer or a benign thyroid nodule (not recorded which). Some clones in this sample may be carry-over from other donors' samples.

This sequence joins TRBV12-1 and TRBJ2-1; the DNA was not compared with TRBD1, the D call given in the table. TRBV12-1 is flagged as a pseudogene. This CDR3 contains 20 residues. This CDR3 reads CASSTDRGLLSGDPNNEQFF. CDR3 DNA: TGTGCCAGCTCCACGGACAGGGGTCTTCTTAGCGGAGACCCGAACAATGAGCAGTTCTTC.

The rearrangement uses TRBV30 and TRBJ1-4; the D is unclear. The germline V gene has CDR1 GTSNPN and CDR2 SVGIG (reference sequence). There are 13 residues in the CDR3. V was cut by 2 bases and J by 4 bases, with 8 bases left in between. CDR3 in amino acids: CAWSFAVNEKLFF. CDR3 nucleotides: TGTGCCTGGAGTTTTGCGGTTAATGAAAAACTGTTTTTT.

The count of this clone is one. The CDR3 DNA follows: TGTGCCAGCAGCTTGCTAATTTACGAGCAGTACTTC. Amino acid sequence: CASSLLIYEQYF. J is TRBJ2-7 and V is TRBV5-5; no firm D call. Deletions cut 1 base from V and 4 bases from J, with 6 bases between. The V gene's germline CDR1 is SGHKS and CDR2 YYEKEE (reference sequence). CDR3 size: 12 residues.

The chain links TRBV6-5 to TRBJ1-1, with D tentatively TRBD1 (5 bases). The CDR3 totals 17 residues. Germline CDR1 and CDR2: MNHEY and SVGAGI. V lost 1 base and J lost 0, with 15 bases in between. The CDR3 bases are TGTGCCAGCAGTTACTTCGACATGGGGGGGGTGAACACTGAAGCTTTCTTT. Encoded protein: CASSYFDMGGVNTEAFF.

There are many counts of this clone. CDR3 region: CASSSSIGSYGYTF. In DNA form, the CDR3 reads TGTGCCAGCAGCTCTAGTATCGGATCCTATGGCTACACCTTC. The chain has TRBV7-2 and TRBJ1-2; D is undetermined. CDR1 SGHTA and CDR2 FQGNSA come from the germline V gene. The CDR3 has 14 residues. The V gene lost 4 bases and the J gene lost 4 bases, with 13 bases spanning the gap. The entire variable domain, with the rest obtained from reference TRBV7-2 and TRBJ1-2, is as follows: GAGVSQSPSNKVTEKGKDVELRCDPISGHTALYWYRQSLGQGLEFLIYFQGNSAPDKSGLPSDRFSAERTGGSVSTLTIQRTQQEDSAVYLCASSSSIGSYGYTFGSGTRLTVV.

This clone occurred once. This may come from a read error, since a much larger clone is one base off. This rearrangement joins TRBV7-8 to TRBJ2-5, with D unresolved. Germline CDR1 and CDR2: SGHVS and FQNEAQ. There are 16 residues in the CDR3. The chain's CDR3 is CASSLRVALTRETQYF. DNA for the CDR3: TGTGCCAGCAGCTTACGAGTGGCGTTGACCCGAGAGACTCAGTACTTC.

Turning to this clone: The CDR3 ends on some other residue instead of the conserved phenylalanine or tryptophan, so this is likely a read error. CDR3 protein: CASSPSRRWGYGYTL. The CDR3, as DNA: TGTGCCAGCAGTCCGTCACGGCGTTGGGGCTATGGCTACACCCTC. The chain is built from TRBV27 and TRBJ1-2; D ambiguous. Germline CDR1 is MNHEY and CDR2 is SMNVEV (reference sequence). The CDR3 length is 15 residues. Trimming left V 5 bases short and J 4 bases short, with 17 bases between.

This clone turned up a few times. The rearrangement links TRBV19 to TRBJ2-2; perhaps TRBD1 as D (6 bases). This CDR3 is 14 amino acids long. V lost 8 bases, J lost 2 bases, and 12 bases lay in between. Germline V gene sequence: CDR1 LNHDA, CDR2 SQIVND (reference sequence). The CDR3 region has the DNA TGTGCCAGTGAGCAGGGGAAAAACACCGGGGAGCTGTTTTTT. It specifies CASEQGKNTGELFF. Complete variable domain (other parts from reference TRBV19 and TRBJ2-2): DGGITQSPKYLFRKEGQNVTLSCEQNLNHDAMYWYRQDPGQGLRLIYYSQIVNDFQKGDIAEGYSVSREKKESFPLTVTSAQKNPTAFYLCASEQGKNTGELFFGEGSRLTVL.

This clone was detected ten times or more. The V call is TRBV28, the J call TRBJ2-3, with D perhaps TRBD2 (5 bases). V lost 7 bases, J lost 4 bases, and 12 bases lay in between. The CDR3 consists of 13 residues. Germline values: CDR1 MDHEN, CDR2 SYDVKM. CDR3 bases: TGTGCCAGCATGCCCCCGAGGGCAGATACGCAGTATTTT. Protein product: CASMPPRADTQYF.

This clone was picked up many times. The genes are TRBV28 and TRBJ2-1; 7 bases align to TRBD2. The V gene end was trimmed by 2 bases and the J gene end by 2 bases; junction bases not matched to a gene: 3. The CDR3 extends over 15 amino acids. Germline V gene sequence: CDR1 MDHEN, CDR2 SYDVKM. The CDR3 DNA follows: TGTGCCAGCAGTTTAACTAGCGAGGCCTACAATGAGCAGTTCTTC. Residues: CASSLTSEAYNEQFF.

The chain couples TRBV6-2 or TRBV6-3 to TRBJ2-7; 9 nucleotides align to TRBD2. V lost 0 bases and J lost 0; bases outside the gene matches: 3. CDR3 length: 16 residues. The germline gives CDR1 MNHEY, CDR2 SVGEGT. CDR3 sequence reads: CASSYSTSGSSYEQYF. The CDR3 nucleotides read TGTGCCAGCAGTTACTCGACTAGCGGAAGCTCCTACGAGCAGTACTTC.

This clone was counted at least ten times. The rearrangement links TRBV24-1 to TRBJ2-3; TRBD2 matches at 11 bases. The CDR3 spans 16 residues. V shed 4 bases and J 3 bases; nucleotides not matched to a gene: 5. The germline gives CDR1 KGHDR, CDR2 SFDVKD. The CDR3 is CATSEQLAGETDTQYF. In DNA, the CDR3 is TGTGCCACCAGTGAGCAACTAGCGGGAGAGACAGATACGCAGTATTTT.

Remarks on this clone: The junction does not match germline at one end; this may be a read error. The chain links TRBV6-1 to TRBJ1-5; D is perhaps TRBD1 (5 bases). Germline V gene sequence: CDR1 MNHNS, CDR2 SASEGT. The CDR3 is made up of 15 amino acids. CDR3 in amino acids: CASSSLPGLNKPQHF. CDR3 bases: TGTGCCAGCAGCTCCCTCCCGGGACTCAATAAGCCCCAGCATTTT.

This clone turned up a few times. The chain employs TRBV6-5 and TRBJ1-5; the match to TRBD1 covers 10 bases. V lost 0 bases and J lost 2; bases outside the gene matches: 4. The CDR3 runs 17 residues. The V gene's germline CDR1 is MNHEY and CDR2 SVGAGI. The DNA of the CDR3 is TGTGCCAGCAGTTACTCCGACAGGGGGCAGGGCAATCAGCCCCAGCATTTT. It yields the protein CASSYSDRGQGNQPQHF.

This clone was counted at least ten times. J is TRBJ2-5 and V is TRBV18; no reliable D call. The CDR3 length is 11 residues. V was clipped by 6 bases and J by 2 bases, with 4 bases between them. The germline gives CDR1 KGHSH, CDR2 LQKENI. CDR3: CASSRQETQYF. CDR3 DNA sequence: TGTGCCAGCTCTCGTCAAGAGACCCAGTACTTC.

This clone was observed a handful of times. One end of the junction varies from germline; a read error may be responsible. V is TRBV19 and J is TRBJ2-1, with D unclear. Germline-derived CDR1 and CDR2 are LNHDA and SQIVND (reference sequence). This CDR3 comprises 16 residues. The DNA of the CDR3 is TGTGCCAGTAGTCCCTGTGACTCGAAGGGCTACAATGAGCAGTTTTTC. This gives the protein CASSPCDSKGYNEQFF.

The chain carries TRBV6-9 and TRBJ2-5; tentative D call: TRBD1 (6 bases). The CDR3 is made up of 16 amino acids. V shed 3 bases and J shed 5 bases, with 19 bases lying between them. Germline values: CDR1 MNHGY, CDR2 SVAAGI. The CDR3 DNA reads as TGTGCCAGCAGTTACCTGGGGGCAGTGGGGCCGGAGACCCAGTACTTC. Translation: CASSYLGAVGPETQYF.

The chain joins TRBV2 to TRBJ2-7; TRBD1 might be the D (5 bases). Trimming removed 10 bases at V and 3 bases at J, with 16 bases between. CDR3 length equals 13 residues. Per germline, CDR1 SNHLY and CDR2 FYNNEI. This CDR3 reads CAIQRDSYYEQYF. The DNA of the CDR3 is TGTGCCATTCAACGTGACAGTTACTACGAGCAGTACTTC.

This clone is labeled as medium-sized. The chain employs TRBV6-5 and TRBJ2-3, with unresolved D. CDR1 is MNHEY, CDR2 SVGAGI, per germline. V was trimmed by 6 bases and J by 4 bases, leaving 23 bases between them. The CDR3 is 17 residues long. In DNA form, the CDR3 reads TGTGCCAGCAGCCCCAGCCCTATAGTCTACCGGGCAGATACGCAGTATTTT. It yields the protein CASSPSPIVYRADTQYF.

This chain links TRBV20-1 with TRBJ2-5, with TRBD2 as a possible D gene (7 bases). The CDR3 sequence is 15 residues long. V lost 0 bases to trimming and J lost 5 bases, with 16 bases between them. Per the germline V gene, CDR1 is DFQATT and CDR2 is SNEGSKA (reference sequence). CDR3 nucleotides: TGCAGTGCTAGAGATGAAAGGGGGGGCGACGAGACCCAGTACTTC. Translated: CSARDERGGDETQYF.

This clone rates as medium-sized (0.01 to 0.1%). The chain carries TRBV20-1 and TRBJ2-7, with 13 bases fitting TRBD2. The germline CDR1 and CDR2 sequences are DFQATT and SNEGSKA (reference sequence). The junction had 7 bases not matched to a gene; V was cut back by 3 bases and J by 2 bases. The CDR3 is 16 amino acids. The chain's CDR3 is CSARETSGRAAYEQYF. The CDR3 DNA sequence: TGCAGTGCTAGGGAAACTAGCGGGAGGGCAGCCTACGAGCAGTACTTC.

This clone was counted a few times. The chain couples TRBV5-1 to TRBJ2-1; a possible D gene is TRBD2 (5 bases). The CDR3 is made up of 15 amino acids. Looked up from germline, CDR1 is SGHRS and CDR2 is YFSETQ. The V end lost 9 bases, the J end lost 2 bases, and 18 bases lay between the germline ends. CDR3 nucleotide sequence: TGCGCCATCGAGTCCGCGAACGGGGCCTACAATGAGCAGTTCTTC. Translated, it gives CAIESANGAYNEQFF.

As concerns this clone: A junction end diverges from the germline sequence, so it may reflect a read error. The chain uses TRBV6-2 or TRBV6-3 and TRBJ1-1; 7 nucleotides align to TRBD1. The germline V gene encodes CDR1 MNHEY and CDR2 SVGEGT. The CDR3 loop spans 13 amino acids. CDR3: CARRGGGLNEDFF. The CDR3 coding sequence is TGTGCCCGCAGGGGAGGGGGCCTCAATGAAGATTTCTTT.

This clone was seen only a few times. This CDR3 is CASSYSTGEAFF. CDR3 sequence (DNA): TGTGCCAGCAGTTACTCGACAGGAGAAGCTTTCTTT. This chain links TRBV6-2 or TRBV6-3 with TRBJ1-1, with D possibly being TRBD1 (6 bases). Germline values: CDR1 MNHEY, CDR2 SVGEGT. Trimming left V 0 bases short and J 8 bases short, with 7 bases between. The CDR3 consists of 12 residues.

This chain's CDR3 is CASSLERADPQNIQYF. The CDR3 coding sequence is TGTGCCAGCAGTCTCGAGCGGGCAGACCCCCAAAACATTCAGTACTTC. V gene TRBV6-2 or TRBV6-3 combines with J gene TRBJ2-4, with D perhaps matching TRBD2 (6 bases). The CDR3 spans 16 residues. CDR1 MNHEY and CDR2 SVGEGT come from the germline V gene. V lost 5 bases to trimming and J lost 5 bases, with 19 bases between them.

This clone has ten or more counts. The chain is built from TRBV5-6 and TRBJ2-1, with D possibly being TRBD2 (6 bases). The V gene lost 0 bases and the J gene lost 7 bases, with 11 bases spanning the gap. Looked up from germline, CDR1 is SGHDT and CDR2 is YYEEEE. The length of the CDR3 is 14 residues. The CDR3 DNA reads TGTGCCAGCAGCTTGGCCTTAGCGGAAAATGAGCAGTTCTTC. Translation gives CASSLALAENEQFF.

By frequency in the sample, this clone is medium-sized. This rearrangement joins TRBV28 to TRBJ1-2; 9 nucleotides align to TRBD1. Germline CDR1 MDHEN, CDR2 SYDVKM. J gave up 4 bases and V 5 bases, and 5 bases lay outside the gene matches. The CDR3 has 14 residues. CDR3 protein: CASSLTGGFYGYTF. DNA for the CDR3: TGTGCCAGCAGTCTTACAGGGGGCTTCTATGGCTACACCTTC.